What follows are 20 T cell receptor beta chains derived from one specimen sequenced in a study of CD4 and CD8 cells across lung adenocarcinoma regions. TCRdb passed the PCR reads through MiXCR, listing each CDR3 protein once. The sample consists of about 25,000 distinct CDR3 sequences, about half of them appearing once. Sequenced sample: CD8+ T cells from the center of a lung tumor. Receptors originate from a male donor with lung adenocarcinoma. The CD4 and CD8 labels of this study may be unreliable.

This clonotype occurred a few times. The V call is TRBV27, the J call TRBJ2-5, with 10 bases identical to TRBD1. From germline, CDR1 is MNHEY and CDR2 SMNVEV (reference sequence). V lost 4 bases, J lost 5 bases, and 7 bases stayed unmatched. This CDR3 is 15 amino acids long. CDR3 protein: CASSSDRGYGETQYF. For the CDR3, the DNA is TGTGCCAGCAGTTCGGACAGGGGGTATGGGGAGACCCAGTACTTC.

The V and J genes are TRBV6-1 and TRBJ2-2; a possible D gene is TRBD1 (6 bases). The CDR3 runs 16 residues. Germline CDR1 MNHNS, CDR2 SASEGT. Trimming took off 3 bases at V and 12 bases at J, with 23 bases between the two ends. The CDR3 DNA sequence: TGTGCCAGCAGTGATAAACGGACTGGGGGCACCGATAAGCTGTTTTTT. The encoded protein is CASSDKRTGGTDKLFF.

This clonotype appeared many times. Its ends do not fully match the called genes, so a read error is possible. J is TRBJ2-5 and V is TRBV6-6, with 7 positions matching TRBD2. CDR1 is MNHNY, CDR2 SVGAGI, per germline (reference sequence). The CDR3 loop spans 11 amino acids. The CDR3 sequence is CGAGTQETQYF. DNA for the CDR3: TGCGGAGCGGGAACCCAAGAGACCCAGTACTTC.

The gene calls are TRBV6-1 and TRBJ1-2; 10 bases line up with TRBD1. V lost 5 bases, J lost 8 bases, and 5 bases stayed unmatched. CDR3 size: 13 residues. Germline-derived CDR1 and CDR2 are MNHNS and SASEGT. The CDR3 region is CASSRDRGRGYTF. The DNA of the CDR3 is TGTGCCAGCAGTCGCGACAGGGGGCGCGGCTACACCTTC.

In its sample, this clonotype was seen many times. A much larger clone sits a single nucleotide away, making a read error possible. The chain joins TRBV10-3 to TRBJ2-1, with 13 positions matching TRBD2. With the DNA end fitting TRBJ2-7 better, the J assignment may be wrong. Germline CDR1 is ENHRY and CDR2 is SYGVKD. The length of the CDR3 is 16 residues. The CDR3 nucleotides read TGTGCCACCTCACCCTCCGGACTAGCGGGAGTGCTTGAGCAGTACTTC. Translated, it gives CATSPSGLAGVLEQYF.

V and J are TRBV6-1 and TRBJ2-3, with TRBD2 as a possible D gene (5 bases). The J call may be in error: the DNA end matches TRBJ2-5 better. Germline V gene sequence: CDR1 MNHNS, CDR2 SASEGT. This CDR3 has 16 residues. The CDR3 spells CASSESGRRATETQYF. The DNA for the CDR3 is TGTGCCAGCAGTGAAAGCGGACGCCGGGCCACAGAGACCCAGTACTTC.

This clonotype was picked up many times. The chain uses TRBV10-3 and TRBJ1-1, with D unclear. V gave up 5 bases and J gave up 0 bases, with 4 bases separating them. In germline, CDR1 is ENHRY, CDR2 SYGVKD. The CDR3 is 12 amino acids. The CDR3 loop reads CAISQMNTEAFF. Here the CDR3 DNA reads TGTGCCATCAGTCAGATGAACACTGAAGCTTTCTTT.

This clonotype is termed large. This rearrangement joins TRBV27 to TRBJ2-1; 8 nucleotides align to TRBD2. Germline V gives CDR1 MNHEY, CDR2 SMNVEV (reference sequence). The CDR3 sequence is 17 residues long. V gave up 4 bases and J gave up 1 base; unmatched junction bases: 9. DNA for the CDR3: TGTGCCAGCAGTTGGTTGACCGGCGGGAGGTCCTACAATGAGCAGTTCTTC. Amino acids: CASSWLTGGRSYNEQFF.

The chain combines TRBV6-1 with TRBJ2-4, with a possible D match to TRBD2 (6 bases). The CDR3 totals 16 residues. Germline loops: CDR1 MNHNS, CDR2 SASEGT. Between the trimmed V and J ends, which lost 6 bases and 13 bases, there was a span of 28 bases. DNA for the CDR3: TGTGCCAGCAGCGACACGGGACTGAGGGCCACAGACACGCAGTACTTC. As protein: CASSDTGLRATDTQYF.

Worth noting for this clonotype: Being one base from a much bigger clone, this may be a read error. The chain recombines TRBV7-2 with TRBJ2-5; 13 bases line up with TRBD2. The trim removed 5 bases at V and 11 bases at J, leaving 11 bases unmatched. The CDR3 is made up of 15 amino acids. CDR1 SGHTA and CDR2 FQGNSA come from the germline V gene. CDR3 sequence: CASSHTSGRDNEQYF. The CDR3 nucleotides are TGTGCCAGCAGCCACACTAGCGGGAGGGATAATGAGCAGTACTTC.

This clonotype has a handful of counts. This may stem from a read error, because a much larger clone lies one nucleotide away. The chain has TRBV6-5 and TRBJ2-1, with 9 bases matching TRBD1. This CDR3 comprises 15 residues. The germline V gene encodes CDR1 MNHEY and CDR2 SVGAGI. V was pared by 2 bases and J by 10 bases, with 9 bases of the junction left unmatched. The CDR3 here is CASSYSGTGSYEQFF. The CDR3 nucleotides read TGTGCCAGCAGTTACAGCGGGACAGGGTCGTACGAGCAGTTCTTC.

This clonotype was recorded many times. The chain carries TRBV6-5 and TRBJ2-1; 8 bases match TRBD1. The DNA end is more similar to TRBJ2-5, so the J call may be wrong. CDR1 is MNHEY, CDR2 SVGAGI, per germline. CDR3 length equals 14 residues. This CDR3 reads CASNSQGAGETQYF. CDR3 bases: TGTGCCAGCAATTCCCAGGGGGCAGGAGAGACCCAGTACTTC.

In its sample, this clonotype was seen many times. V and J are TRBV10-2 and TRBJ1-3; no clear D gene. CDR3 size: 16 residues. CDR1 is WSHSY and CDR2 is SAAADI in the germline V gene. V was cut by 2 bases and J by 6 bases, with 17 bases left in between. The CDR3 region is CASSERGWTAQNTIYF. CDR3 nucleotide sequence: TGCGCCAGCAGTGAGCGGGGATGGACTGCTCAAAACACCATATATTTT.

The chain carries TRBV12-5 and TRBJ2-3; D is ambiguous. V lost 7 bases and J 2 bases, leaving 13 bases between the germline ends. The CDR3 has 14 amino acids. Germline assignment: CDR1 LGHNT and CDR2 FRNRAP. Here the CDR3 DNA reads TGTGCTAGTGTCCGAGACAATCCCACAGATACGCAGTATTTT. The encoded protein is CASVRDNPTDTQYF.

This clonotype was recorded at least ten times. The genes are TRBV6-1 and TRBJ2-1; D gene uncertain. In germline, CDR1 is MNHNS, CDR2 SASEGT. Trimming shortened V by 7 bases and J by 4 bases, and 5 bases separated the two germline ends. The CDR3 covers 11 residues. The DNA of the CDR3 is TGTGCCAGCACCCTATACAATGAGCAGTTCTTC. Amino acids: CASTLYNEQFF.

This clonotype appeared many times. This chain uses TRBV7-2 with TRBJ2-7; 10 bases match TRBD2. Germline CDR1 reads SGHTA; CDR2 reads FQGNSA. This CDR3 has 17 residues. The V gene end was trimmed by 2 bases and the J gene end by 0 bases; junction bases not matched to a gene: 7. This CDR3 is CASSLRGLAGDSYEQYF. CDR3 coding DNA: TGTGCCAGCAGCTTACGAGGGCTAGCGGGAGACTCCTACGAGCAGTACTTC.

This clonotype was observed at least ten times. The gene calls are TRBV6-1 and TRBJ2-2; 8 bases map to TRBD1. V shed 6 bases and J 2 bases; nucleotides not matched to a gene: 11. Per the germline V gene, CDR1 is MNHNS and CDR2 is SASEGT. The CDR3 runs to 17 residues. The CDR3 DNA is TGTGCCAGCAGGGGGAGACAGGGGCCACGTAACACCGGGGAGCTGTTTTTT. It encodes CASRGRQGPRNTGELFF.

This clonotype was observed many times. V is TRBV6-1 and J is TRBJ2-7; D may be TRBD1 (5 bases). V was trimmed by 1 base and J by 2 bases, leaving 6 bases between them. CDR1 is MNHNS and CDR2 is SASEGT in the germline V gene. CDR3 length equals 13 residues. Here the CDR3 DNA reads TGTGCCAGCAGTGAAGGGGGCCCCTACGAGCAGTACTTC. Translating gives CASSEGGPYEQYF.

The chain employs TRBV10-1 and TRBJ2-1; TRBD2 might be the D (5 bases). Germline CDR1 reads WNHNN; CDR2 reads SYGVQD (reference sequence). The CDR3 is 16 amino acids. Trimming pared 0 bases from V and 3 bases from J, leaving 12 bases between. CDR3 DNA: TGCGCCAGCAGTGAGTCGATACCCGGAGGCTACAATGAGCAGTTCTTC. Amino acids: CASSESIPGGYNEQFF.

CDR3 nucleotides: TGTGCCAGCGGCAGAGTGAACACCGGGGAGCTGTTTTTT. Its protein is CASGRVNTGELFF. The chain combines TRBV6-1 with TRBJ2-2, with unresolved D. The germline V gene has CDR1 MNHNS and CDR2 SASEGT. This CDR3 has 13 amino acids. V lost 8 bases and J 1 base, leaving 8 bases between the germline ends.